The 32 T cell receptor beta chains in this list originate from one sample, sequenced in a study of radiotherapy plus CTLA-4 blockade in lung cancer. TCRdb keeps only in-frame clones here, not all; method: immunoSEQ multiplex PCR. Seen here are tens of thousands of clones, approximately 82% observed once, and the top ten hold about a quarter. The sample here was peripheral blood, taken from a patient treated with radiotherapy plus ipilimumab. All receptors derive from a human donor with non-small cell lung cancer that progressed on radiotherapy plus ipilimumab.

This rearrangement joins TRBV27 to TRBJ2-1; 12 nucleotides match TRBD2. The ends lost 8 bases at V and 3 bases at J; junction bases unmatched: 14. Germline V lookup: CDR1 MNHEY, CDR2 SMNVEV (reference sequence). The CDR3 length is 18 residues. CDR3 sequence reads: CASRPRLAGGPNYNEQFF. The CDR3 DNA follows: TGTGCCAGCCGACCTCGGCTAGCGGGAGGGCCAAACTACAATGAGCAGTTCTTC.

The chain joins TRBV10-2 to TRBJ2-5; 14 nucleotides line up with TRBD2. V was pared by 6 bases and J by 4 bases, with 10 bases of the junction left unmatched. The CDR3 is made up of 17 amino acids. Germline lookup yields CDR1 WSHSY and CDR2 SAAADI. This chain's CDR3 is CASRRGLAGVGGETQYF. CDR3 DNA sequence: TGCGCCAGCAGACGGGGACTAGCGGGAGTGGGGGGAGAGACCCAGTACTTC.

The chain combines TRBV6-1 with TRBJ2-5, with 15 positions matching TRBD2. Unmatched junction bases numbered 16, after V lost 3 bases and J lost 5 bases. This CDR3 has 20 amino acids. The germline gives CDR1 MNHNS, CDR2 SASEGT. The CDR3 nucleotides are TGTGCCAGCAGTGACCCCGCCCTCGGACTAGCGGGAGGGCCGGGGGAGACCCAGTACTTC. As protein: CASSDPALGLAGGPGETQYF.

The chain carries TRBV28 and TRBJ1-1, with TRBD1 identical over 8 bases. With V trimmed by 5 bases and J by 7 bases, 12 bases remained unmatched. The V gene's germline CDR1 is MDHEN and CDR2 SYDVKM. The length of the CDR3 is 15 residues. CDR3 sequence reads: CASSPTRQGFNEAFF. Written as DNA, the CDR3 is TGTGCCAGCAGTCCAACTAGACAGGGGTTTAATGAAGCTTTCTTT.

The gene calls are TRBV4-2 and TRBJ2-1, with D possibly matching TRBD1 (6 bases). The V gene lost 2 bases and the J gene lost 2 bases, with 13 bases spanning the gap. CDR1 is LGHNA, CDR2 YNFKEQ, per germline. There are 16 residues in the CDR3. CDR3 nucleotide sequence: TGTGCCAGCAGCCAAAGGACAGTTTCTCCCTACAATGAGCAGTTCTTC. This codes for CASSQRTVSPYNEQFF.

Points on this clone: The sample carries other DNA sequences with the same CDR3. This chain uses TRBV5-1 with TRBJ2-3; D may be TRBD1 (6 bases). The CDR3 has 15 amino acids. Trimming took 0 bases from V and 0 from J, leaving 8 bases between them. Germline CDR1 is SGHRS and CDR2 is YFSETQ. CDR3 residues: CASSLGQGSTDTQYF. CDR3 DNA: TGCGCCAGCAGCTTGGGGCAGGGGAGCACAGATACGCAGTATTTT.

This sequence joins TRBV6-1 and TRBJ1-1; D is unclear. V dropped 3 bases and J dropped 9 bases, with 5 bases sitting between them. The germline gives CDR1 MNHNS, CDR2 SASEGT. The CDR3 is 10 residues long. In DNA form, the CDR3 reads TGTGCCAGCAGTGATCGTAAAGCTTTCTTT. Protein: CASSDRKAFF.

The rearrangement joins TRBV23-1 to TRBJ1-2, with D unclear. TRBV23-1 is marked as an open reading frame, function uncertain. The CDR3 runs to 17 residues. Trimming took 8 bases from V and 5 from J, leaving 27 bases between them. The CDR3, as DNA: TGCGCCAGCGTGAGGGATAAAGGGTGGGGTTTCATATATGGCTACACCTTC. Translating it yields CASVRDKGWGFIYGYTF.

This clone has only one observation. J is TRBJ2-5 and V is TRBV9; D tentatively reads TRBD1 or TRBD2 (5 bases each). V was clipped by 3 bases and J by 2 bases, with 11 bases between them. Looked up from germline, CDR1 is SGDLS and CDR2 is YYNGEE. The CDR3 is 14 amino acids. The CDR3 DNA is TGTGCCAGCAGCGGGGGACGGTATCAAGAGACCCAGTACTTC. It is translated as CASSGGRYQETQYF.

The chain couples TRBV18 to TRBJ1-6; no definite D call. The CDR3 has 13 amino acids. V lost 6 bases, J lost 7 bases, and 10 bases lay in between. Germline CDR1 KGHSH, CDR2 LQKENI. The CDR3, as DNA: TGTGCCAGCTCCCCAAGGAACAATTCACCCCTCCACTTT. This sequence encodes CASSPRNNSPLHF.

The gene calls are TRBV18 and TRBJ2-1, with 8 bases that match TRBD2. Germline trimming cut 3 bases from V and 2 bases from J; bases unmatched to any gene: 9. Germline assignment: CDR1 KGHSH and CDR2 LQKENI. This CDR3 is built from 17 residues. The CDR3 DNA reads TGTGCCAGCTCACCTTCTTTAAGCGGGAGTACCTACAATGAGCAGTTCTTC. Amino acids: CASSPSLSGSTYNEQFF.

J is TRBJ1-5 and V is TRBV28, with D possibly being TRBD1 (5 bases). V lost 6 bases, J lost 0 bases, and 15 bases lay in between. This CDR3 comprises 16 residues. Looked up from germline, CDR1 is MDHEN and CDR2 is SYDVKM. CDR3 coding DNA: TGTGCCAGCAGGGCGGGGGACCCCTTTAGCAATCAGCCCCAGCATTTT. Amino acid sequence: CASRAGDPFSNQPQHF.

The V call is TRBV11-1, the J call TRBJ2-1; TRBD2 agrees at 8 bases. CDR1 is SGHAT and CDR2 is FQDESV in the germline V gene (reference sequence). This CDR3 has 14 residues. Trimming removed 5 bases from V and 7 bases from J; junction bases left unmatched: 7. CDR3 in amino acids: CASSTTSALNEQFF. Here the CDR3 DNA reads TGTGCCAGCAGCACGACTAGCGCGCTTAATGAGCAGTTCTTC.

The chain employs TRBV11-1 and TRBJ2-3; 13 bases match TRBD2. Looked up from germline, CDR1 is SGHAT and CDR2 is FQDESV (reference sequence). The V and J ends lost 5 bases and 4 bases, in that order; junction bases with no gene match: 6. CDR3 size: 16 residues. CDR3 nucleotide sequence: TGTGCCAGCAGCCCGGGACTAGCGGGACTAGCAGATACGCAGTATTTT. Its translation: CASSPGLAGLADTQYF.

The V and J genes are TRBV30 and TRBJ1-4; TRBD1 aligns across 8 bases. Germline CDR1 reads GTSNPN; CDR2 reads SVGIG (reference sequence). V was pared by 2 bases and J by 6 bases, with 5 bases of the junction left unmatched. The CDR3 contains 14 residues. CDR3 DNA sequence: TGTGCCTGGAGTCCAGGGGGCTGGTATGAAAAACTGTTTTTT. Translation: CAWSPGGWYEKLFF.

The chain joins TRBV5-6 to TRBJ2-7; D is unresolved. The germline V and J ends were trimmed by 0 bases and 3 bases, with 7 bases remaining between them. Germline CDR1 and CDR2: SGHDT and YYEEEE. The CDR3 spans 13 residues. CDR3 protein: CASSLGTGYEQYF. The CDR3 nucleotides are TGTGCCAGCAGCTTGGGAACGGGCTACGAGCAGTACTTC.

The chain recombines TRBV11-2 with TRBJ1-1, with D unclear. CDR3 length: 13 residues. Trimming cost V 2 bases and J 3 bases, with 7 bases left between them. Per germline, CDR1 SGHAT and CDR2 FQNNGV. CDR3 nucleotide sequence: TGTGCCAGCAGCTTATTGGCGGACACTGAAGCTTTCTTT. This codes for CASSLLADTEAFF. Using reference TRBV11-2 and TRBJ1-1 for the parts outside the CDR3, the full variable domain is EAGVAQSPRYKIIEKRQSVAFWCNPISGHATLYWYQQILGQGPKLLIQFQNNGVVDDSQLPKDRFSAERLKGVDSTLKIQPAKLEDSAVYLCASSLLADTEAFFGQGTRLTVV.

V usage is TRBV5-8 and J usage is TRBJ2-3; D is unresolved. The CDR3 length is 14 residues. Trimming took 2 bases from V and 0 from J, leaving 7 bases between them. CDR1 is SGHTS, CDR2 YDEGEE, per germline. CDR3 sequence: CASSFRSSTDTQYF. Here the CDR3 DNA reads TGTGCCAGCAGCTTTAGATCTAGCACAGATACGCAGTATTTT.

The chain is built from TRBV30 and TRBJ2-3; possibly TRBD2 for D (6 bases). V lost 8 bases to trimming and J lost 8 bases, with 11 bases between them. The germline V gene encodes CDR1 GTSNPN and CDR2 SVGIG (reference sequence). The CDR3 loop spans 10 amino acids. The CDR3, as DNA: TGTGCCATCTTCGGGAGTACGCAGTATTTT. This sequence encodes CAIFGSTQYF.

This clone was recorded a few times. V and J are TRBV28 and TRBJ1-1; D unresolved. The ends were cut back, 8 bases at V and 1 base at J, with 11 bases in the middle. This CDR3 spans 13 amino acids. Per the germline V gene, CDR1 is MDHEN and CDR2 is SYDVKM. The CDR3 nucleotides read TGTGCCAGCCTTCCAGTGCAGAACACTGAAGCTTTCTTT. This encodes CASLPVQNTEAFF.

V usage is TRBV4-3 and J usage is TRBJ2-7; 13 positions agree with TRBD2. The CDR3 covers 15 residues. CDR1 and CDR2 from the germline V gene are LGHNA and YSLEER. V was clipped by 8 bases and J by 2 bases; unmatched bases: 6. The CDR3 region is CASAQGTSGAYEQYV. The DNA for the CDR3 is TGCGCCAGCGCACAAGGGACTAGCGGGGCCTACGAGCAGTACGTC.

The chain recombines TRBV7-9 with TRBJ2-5; tentative D call: TRBD2 (6 bases). Germline assignment: CDR1 SEHNR and CDR2 FQNEAQ (reference sequence). The V gene lost 0 bases and the J gene lost 4 bases, with 12 bases spanning the gap. The CDR3 sequence is 15 residues long. CDR3 amino acids: CASSLAGEEGETQYF. The CDR3, as DNA: TGTGCCAGCAGCTTAGCAGGGGAGGAAGGAGAGACCCAGTACTTC.

The chain combines TRBV7-9 with TRBJ2-7, with 12 bases matching TRBD2. The V gene's germline CDR1 is SEHNR and CDR2 FQNEAQ (reference sequence). V shed 2 bases and J 2 bases; nucleotides not matched to a gene: 10. This CDR3 contains 18 residues. CDR3 sequence reads: CASSLSGTSGRGPYEQYF. DNA of the CDR3: TGTGCCAGCAGCTTATCCGGGACTAGCGGGCGAGGCCCCTACGAGCAGTACTTC.

The rearrangement uses TRBV6-6 and TRBJ1-1; D not resolved. Trimming took 7 bases from V and 5 from J, leaving 14 bases between them. The CDR3 is 13 amino acids. Germline loops: CDR1 MNHNY, CDR2 SVGAGI (reference sequence). The CDR3 sequence is CASTKGAITEAFF. The CDR3 DNA is TGTGCCAGCACTAAGGGAGCGATTACTGAAGCTTTCTTT.

The chain has TRBV4-1 and TRBJ1-4; perhaps TRBD1 as D (6 bases). This CDR3 has 15 amino acids. Germline lookup yields CDR1 MGHRA and CDR2 YSYEKL. V was cut by 1 base and J by 7 bases, with 13 bases left in between. The CDR3 sequence: CASSQVGGAPEKLFF. Written as DNA, the CDR3 is TGCGCCAGCAGCCAAGTAGGGGGGGCGCCTGAAAAACTGTTTTTT.

The rearrangement links TRBV2 to TRBJ1-4; D unclear. V was cut by 4 bases and J by 8 bases, with 5 bases left in between. In germline, CDR1 is SNHLY, CDR2 FYNNEI. CDR3 length: 11 residues. The CDR3 loop is CASSVREKLFF. CDR3 nucleotides: TGTGCCAGCAGTGTAAGAGAAAAACTGTTTTTT.

The chain links TRBV16 to TRBJ2-3; TRBD2 is a possible D gene (5 bases). Germline CDR1 reads KGHSY; CDR2 reads FQNENV. CDR3 length: 14 amino acids. Trimming stripped 3 bases from V and 4 bases from J, with 11 bases between. Written as DNA, the CDR3 is TGTGCCAGCAGCCAGAGGGTTACCGCAGATACGCAGTATTTT. Protein: CASSQRVTADTQYF.

This clone has just one count. Compared with germline, one end of the junction differs, possibly owing to a read error. The chain couples TRBV30 to TRBJ2-1, with TRBD1 matching 9 bases. The CDR3 loop spans 16 amino acids. CDR1 GTSNPN and CDR2 SVGIG come from the germline V gene (reference sequence). CDR3 residues: CAWSVRTGGSHNEQFF. The CDR3 nucleotides read TGTGCCTGGAGTGTACGAACAGGGGGCTCCCACAATGAGCAGTTCTTC.

This chain connects TRBV6-5 to TRBJ1-2; no firm D call. Trimming took 5 bases from V and 8 from J, leaving 12 bases between them. This CDR3 has 12 residues. Germline CDR1 reads MNHEY; CDR2 reads SVGAGI. CDR3 protein: CASSENQGGYTF. In DNA form, the CDR3 reads TGTGCCAGCAGTGAAAACCAAGGGGGCTACACCTTC.

The V gene is TRBV30, the J gene TRBJ2-7; 9 bases are a match to TRBD2. The CDR3 has 12 amino acids. CDR1 is GTSNPN and CDR2 is SVGIG in the germline V gene (reference sequence). V shed 3 bases, J shed 3 bases, and the junction held 0 bases outside the gene matches. CDR3 nucleotides: TGTGCCTGGAGGACTAGCGGCTACGAGCAGTACTTC. Translating gives CAWRTSGYEQYF.

The chain carries TRBV28 and TRBJ2-7; D remains unclear. The V end was cut by 2 bases, the J end by 3 bases, with 8 bases between. The CDR3 consists of 13 residues. CDR1 is MDHEN and CDR2 is SYDVKM in the germline V gene. CDR3 protein: CASSLGRGYEQYF. The DNA of the CDR3 is TGTGCCAGCAGTTTAGGCAGAGGCTACGAGCAGTACTTC.

The CDR3 sequence is CASSEQGLNEQYF. The CDR3 DNA is TGTGCCAGCAGTGAACAGGGGCTCAACGAGCAGTACTTC. The V and J genes are TRBV2 and TRBJ2-7, with a possible D match to TRBD1 (6 bases). Trimming took 2 bases from V and 5 from J, leaving 10 bases between them. This CDR3 is built from 13 residues. Per the germline V gene, CDR1 is SNHLY and CDR2 is FYNNEI.